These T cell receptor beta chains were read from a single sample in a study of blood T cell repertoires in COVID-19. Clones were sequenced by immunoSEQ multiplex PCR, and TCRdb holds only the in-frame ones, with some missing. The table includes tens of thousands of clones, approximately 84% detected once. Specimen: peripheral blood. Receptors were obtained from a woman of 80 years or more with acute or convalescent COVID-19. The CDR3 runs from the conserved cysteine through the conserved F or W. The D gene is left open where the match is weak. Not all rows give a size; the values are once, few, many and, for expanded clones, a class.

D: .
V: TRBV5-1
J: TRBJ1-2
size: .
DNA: TGCGCCAGCAGCACCGACGGGGGGACGGCCTATGGCTACACCTTC
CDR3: CASSTDGGTAYGYTF

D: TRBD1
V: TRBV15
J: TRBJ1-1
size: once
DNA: TGTGCCACCAGCAGTCCAATTATCGGGACAGGAACAGGTAACACTGAAGCTTTCTTT
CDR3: CATSSPIIGTGTGNTEAFF

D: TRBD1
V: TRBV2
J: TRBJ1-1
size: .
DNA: TGTGCCAGCACCTATATAGGGACAGGGAGGGGAATAAGGTTCACTGAAGCTTTCTTT
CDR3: CASTYIGTGRGIRFTEAFF

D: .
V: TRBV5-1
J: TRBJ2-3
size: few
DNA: TGCGCCACCTCAAGACAGGAATCAGATACGCAGTATTTT
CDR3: CATSRQESDTQYF

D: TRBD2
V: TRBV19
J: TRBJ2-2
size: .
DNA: TGTGCCAGTAGTATCGTCGGGGGGTTCGCGAACACCGGGGAGCTGTTTTTT
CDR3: CASSIVGGFANTGELFF

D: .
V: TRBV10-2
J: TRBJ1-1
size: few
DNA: TGCGCCAGCAGTGACAGGGCTGCCGCGAACACTGAAGCTTTCTTT
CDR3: CASSDRAAANTEAFF

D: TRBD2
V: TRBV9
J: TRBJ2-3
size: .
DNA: TGTGCCAGCAGACCTGGGACTAGCGGCACAGATACGCAGTATTTT
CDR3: CASRPGTSGTDTQYF

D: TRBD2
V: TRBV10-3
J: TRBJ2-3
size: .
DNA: TGTGCCATCAGTGTTATTAGCGGGAGAGGGGGCGGTACGCAGTATTTT
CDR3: CAISVISGRGGGTQYF

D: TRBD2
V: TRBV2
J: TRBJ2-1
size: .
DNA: TGTGCCAGCAGACCCCTTGGCGGGGGACTCAATGAGCAGTTCTTC
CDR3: CASRPLGGGLNEQFF

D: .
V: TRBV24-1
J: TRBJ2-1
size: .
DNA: TGTGCCACCAGTGATTTGCCGGGGACTTCCAATGAGCAGTTCTTC
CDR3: CATSDLPGTSNEQFF

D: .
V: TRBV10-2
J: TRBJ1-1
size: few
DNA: TGCGCCAGCAAAGGAGTTAGCACTGAAGCTTTCTTT
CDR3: CASKGVSTEAFF

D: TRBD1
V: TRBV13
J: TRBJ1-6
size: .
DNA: TGTGCCAGCAGCCAACGGGGACAGAATTCACCCCTCCACTTT
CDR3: CASSQRGQNSPLHF

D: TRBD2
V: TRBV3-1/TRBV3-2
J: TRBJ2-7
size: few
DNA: TGTGCCAGCAGCCAAGGACTAGCAGGCTACGAGCAGTACTTC
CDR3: CASSQGLAGYEQYF

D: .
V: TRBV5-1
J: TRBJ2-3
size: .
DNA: TGCGCCAGCAGTCTTTATGGCGGGGCTAGCACAGATACGCAGTATTTT
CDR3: CASSLYGGASTDTQYF

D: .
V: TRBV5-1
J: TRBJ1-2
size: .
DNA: TGCGCCAGCAGCGCTACAGGTACCTCTAACTATGACTACACCTTC
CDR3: CASSATGTSNYDYTF

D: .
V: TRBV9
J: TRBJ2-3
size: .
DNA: TGTGCCAGCAGCGGGGACTGGGGAGTAGGGGATACGCAGTATTTT
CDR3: CASSGDWGVGDTQYF

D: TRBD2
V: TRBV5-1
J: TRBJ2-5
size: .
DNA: TGCGCCAGCAGCCCTGGGCCTAGCGGGAGTGCAGAGACCCAGTACTTC
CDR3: CASSPGPSGSAETQYF

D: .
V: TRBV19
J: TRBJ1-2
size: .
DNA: TGTGCCAGTACTAGGAACAGGGACTATGGCTACACCTTC
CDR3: CASTRNRDYGYTF

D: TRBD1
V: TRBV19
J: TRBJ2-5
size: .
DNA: TGTGCCAGTAGTATGGTGGGGACAGGGCCGCAAGAGACCCAGTACTTC
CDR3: CASSMVGTGPQETQYF

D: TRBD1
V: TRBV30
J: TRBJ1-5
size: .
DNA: TGTGCCTGGAGCCTGGGACAGGGGACTGGTCAGCCCCAGCATTTT
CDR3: CAWSLGQGTGQPQHF

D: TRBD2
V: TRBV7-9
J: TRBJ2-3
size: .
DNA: TGTGCCAGCAGCCCGACTAGCGGGGCCAGGGCAGATACGCAGTATTTT
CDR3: CASSPTSGARADTQYF

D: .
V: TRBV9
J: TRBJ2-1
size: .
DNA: TGTGCCAGCAGCGTAGGAATCGGGGGACAGAACTCCTACAATGAGCAGTTCTTC
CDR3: CASSVGIGGQNSYNEQFF

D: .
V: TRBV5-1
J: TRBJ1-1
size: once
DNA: TGCGCCAGCAGCCTAGAGGAGGGGCGCGGCACTGAAGCTTTCTTT
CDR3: CASSLEEGRGTEAFF

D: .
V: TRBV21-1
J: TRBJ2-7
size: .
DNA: TGTGCCAGCAGCAACAGGACAGGGGACATAAGGTGCGAGCAGTACTTC
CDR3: CASSNRTGDIRCEQYF

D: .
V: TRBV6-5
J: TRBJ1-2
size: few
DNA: TGTGCCAGCCTTAAGCCAGGAACAAACTATGGCTACACCTTC
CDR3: CASLKPGTNYGYTF

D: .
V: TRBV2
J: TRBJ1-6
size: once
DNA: TGTGCCAGCAGTTCTGAGACAGGCTCACCCCTCCACTTT
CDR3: CASSSETGSPLHF

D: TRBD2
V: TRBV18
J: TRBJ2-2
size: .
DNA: TGTGCCAGCTCACCATGGCTAGCGGTAATTAACACCGGGGAGCTGTTTTTT
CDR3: CASSPWLAVINTGELFF

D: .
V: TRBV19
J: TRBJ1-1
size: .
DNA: TGTGCCAGCAAAAGGAGCTTGAACACTGAAGCTTTCTTT
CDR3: CASKRSLNTEAFF

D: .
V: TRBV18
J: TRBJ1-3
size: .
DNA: TGTGCCAGCTCAACCGGGAACTCTGGAAACACCATATATTTT
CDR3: CASSTGNSGNTIYF

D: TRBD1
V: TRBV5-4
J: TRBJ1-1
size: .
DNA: TGTGCCAGCAGCTTGGCCAACAGGGGCGGCACTGAAGCTTTCTTT
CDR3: CASSLANRGGTEAFF

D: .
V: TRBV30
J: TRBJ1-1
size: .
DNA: TGTGCCTCCCGCGAGAACACTGAAGCTTTCTTT
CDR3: CASRENTEAFF

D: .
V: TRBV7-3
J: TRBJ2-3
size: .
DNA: TGTGCCAGCAGCTTAGGGCTGAATACAGATACGCAGTATTTT
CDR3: CASSLGLNTDTQYF

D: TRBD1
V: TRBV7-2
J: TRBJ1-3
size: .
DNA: TGTGCCAGCAGTTCCTGGACAGGGGTAAACACCATATATTTT
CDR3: CASSSWTGVNTIYF

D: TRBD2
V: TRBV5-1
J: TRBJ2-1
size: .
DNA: TGCGCCAGCAGCTTTGGTCTAGCGGGGCTCGATGAGCAGTTCTTC
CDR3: CASSFGLAGLDEQFF

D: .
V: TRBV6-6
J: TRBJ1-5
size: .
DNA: TGTGCCAGCAAGTTACAGGAGCCCAATCAGCCCCAGCATTTT
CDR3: CASKLQEPNQPQHF

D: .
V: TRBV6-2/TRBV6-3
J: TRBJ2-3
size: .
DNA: TGTGCCAGCAGTTACTCGAAACTAGCCACAGATACGCAGTATTTT
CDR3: CASSYSKLATDTQYF

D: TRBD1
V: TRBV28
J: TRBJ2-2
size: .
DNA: TGTGCCAGCAAATTAACAGGGGGCGCGACCGGGGAGCTGTTTTTT
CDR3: CASKLTGGATGELFF

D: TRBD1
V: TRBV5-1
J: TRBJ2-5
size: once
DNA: TGCGCCAGCAGCTCCGGGACAGGGGACCAAGAGACCCAGTACTTC
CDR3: CASSSGTGDQETQYF

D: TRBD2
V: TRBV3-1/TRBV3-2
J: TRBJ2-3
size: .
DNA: TGTGCCAGCAGCCAAGTTAGGAGACTAGCGGGAGGGCCTATAGATACGCAGTATTTT
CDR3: CASSQVRRLAGGPIDTQYF

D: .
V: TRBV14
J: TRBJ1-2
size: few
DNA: TGTGCCAGCAGCCAAACTGGTAGCTATGGCTACACCTTC
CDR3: CASSQTGSYGYTF

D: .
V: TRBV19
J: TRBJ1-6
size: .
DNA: TGTGCCAGTAGTTCAGGGTCCTATAATTCACCCCTCCACTTT
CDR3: CASSSGSYNSPLHF

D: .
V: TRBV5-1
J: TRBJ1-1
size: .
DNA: TGCGCCAGCAGCTTGGACAGGGCGGTGACTGAAGCTTTCTTT
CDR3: CASSLDRAVTEAFF

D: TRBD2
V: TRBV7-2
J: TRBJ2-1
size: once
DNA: TGTGCCAGCAGCTTAGTGGTAGGGACTAGCGGGGGAAGGGATGAGCAGTTCTTC
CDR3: CASSLVVGTSGGRDEQFF

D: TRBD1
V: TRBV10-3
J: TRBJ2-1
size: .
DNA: TGTGCCATCAGTGAGTCAAGGACAGGGGACAATCAGCAGTTCTTC
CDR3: CAISESRTGDNQQFF

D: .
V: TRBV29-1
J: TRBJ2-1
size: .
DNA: TGCAGCGGGGCAGGTCTGTTCAATGAGCAGTTCTTC
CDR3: CSGAGLFNEQFF

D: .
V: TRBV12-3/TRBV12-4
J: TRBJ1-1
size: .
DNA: TGTGCCAGCAGAGCCGGAGTCACTGAAGCTTTCTTT
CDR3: CASRAGVTEAFF

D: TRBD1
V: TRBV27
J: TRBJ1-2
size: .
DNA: TGTGCCAGCAGTGACAGGGAAGGGGATGGCTACACCTTC
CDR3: CASSDREGDGYTF

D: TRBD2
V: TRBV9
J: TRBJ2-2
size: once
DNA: TGTGCCAGCAGCGTAGTCCCTAGCGGGAGTGGCGGGGAGCTGTTTTTT
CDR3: CASSVVPSGSGGELFF

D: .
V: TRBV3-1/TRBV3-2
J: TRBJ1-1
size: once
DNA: TGTGCCAGCAGCCAAGTATCAGGGACTGAAGCTTTCTTT
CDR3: CASSQVSGTEAFF

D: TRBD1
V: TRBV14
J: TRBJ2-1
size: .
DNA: TGTGCCAGCAGCCATACCGGGACAGGCAATGAGCAGTTCTTC
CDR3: CASSHTGTGNEQFF

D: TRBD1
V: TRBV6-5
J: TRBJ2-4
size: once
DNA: TGTGCCAGCAGTTACGACAGGGCCATATACATTCAGTACTTC
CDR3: CASSYDRAIYIQYF

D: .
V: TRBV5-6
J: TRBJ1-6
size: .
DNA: TGTGCCAGCACCTGGGGGGGTCCGGGGATATCGAATTCACCCCTCCACTTT
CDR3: CASTWGGPGISNSPLHF

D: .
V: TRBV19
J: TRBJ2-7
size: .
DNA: TGTGCCAGTAGTATTTCGGGGATTTCATCCTCCTACGAGCAGTACTTC
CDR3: CASSISGISSSYEQYF

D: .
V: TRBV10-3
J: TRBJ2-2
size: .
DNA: TGTGCCACCGCCACAAGGAACACCGGGGAGCTGTTTTTT
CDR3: CATATRNTGELFF

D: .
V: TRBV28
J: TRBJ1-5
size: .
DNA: TGTGCCAGCAGTCCAACAGGGAAGCCCCAGCATTTT
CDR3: CASSPTGKPQHF

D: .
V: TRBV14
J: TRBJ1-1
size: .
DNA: TGTGCCAGCAGTGGGGGCAACACTGAAGCTTTCTTT
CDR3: CASSGGNTEAFF

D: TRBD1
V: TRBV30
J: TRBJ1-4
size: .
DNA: TGTGCCTGGAGCGTCGGACAGGGAGAAGAAAAACTGTTTTTT
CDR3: CAWSVGQGEEKLFF